This entry lists 11 T cell receptor beta chains sequenced from one sample in a study of OX40 agonist ivuxolimab in advanced cancers. Here immunoSEQ multiplex PCR was the method, and the copy in TCRdb shows in-frame clones only, minus some. The sample has tens of thousands of clones, around nine tenths seen once; the top ten hold roughly 19%. This material consisted of CD4+ or CD8+ T cells sorted from blood, taken in a trial of the OX40 agonist ivuxolimab. These receptors all stem from an adult with an advanced solid tumor such as melanoma, head and neck, liver or kidney cancer.

The chain uses TRBV6-4 and TRBJ1-2; 7 bases agree with TRBD1. Looked up from germline, CDR1 is MRHNA and CDR2 is SNTAGT. The V segment lost 4 bases and the J segment 4 bases; nucleotides outside the gene matches: 18. The CDR3 contains 18 residues. The CDR3 coding sequence is TGTGCCAGCAGTGCCACCACCCTGACAGGGAAAGATATCTATGGCTACACCTTC. This codes for CASSATTLTGKDIYGYTF.

The gene calls are TRBV19 and TRBJ2-1; D may be TRBD1 or TRBD2 (5 bases each). Per germline, CDR1 LNHDA and CDR2 SQIVND (reference sequence). The CDR3 contains 15 residues. V lost 5 bases to trimming and J lost 1 base, with 12 bases between them. CDR3: CASSVGTPSYNEQFF. The CDR3 DNA reads TGTGCCAGTAGTGTCGGGACGCCATCCTACAATGAGCAGTTCTTC.

This clone was found a few times. The chain employs TRBV19 and TRBJ1-4; D is undetermined. Per germline, CDR1 LNHDA and CDR2 SQIVND (reference sequence). The V end lost 4 bases, the J end lost 13 bases, and 13 bases lay between the germline ends. This CDR3 spans 12 amino acids. As DNA, the CDR3 is TGTGCCAGTAGTACCCAAACCAAAAGACTGTTTTTT. Translating gives CASSTQTKRLFF.

V usage is TRBV11-3 and J usage is TRBJ2-7; D unclear. The CDR3 has 13 residues. Germline loops: CDR1 SGHNT, CDR2 YENEEA. V was shortened by 4 bases and J by 1 base, with 8 bases between the two germline ends. CDR3 sequence: CASSSMGSYEQYF. In DNA form, the CDR3 reads TGTGCCAGCAGCTCAATGGGTTCCTACGAGCAGTACTTC. The whole variable domain, filled in from reference TRBV11-3 and TRBJ2-7, reads EAGVVQSPRYKIIEKKQPVAFWCNPISGHNTLYWYLQNLGQGPELLIRYENEEAVDDSQLPKDRFSAERLKGVDSTLKIQPAELGDSAVYLCASSSMGSYEQYFGPGTRLTVT.

This clone was counted between two and nine times. This chain uses TRBV7-6 with TRBJ2-7, with D hard to call. The length of the CDR3 is 15 residues. Germline V CDR1 and CDR2: SGHVS, FNYEAQ. The V end lost 4 bases, the J end lost 7 bases, and 20 bases lay between the germline ends. CDR3 in DNA: TGTGCCAGCAGCTATGGGCCACCGGGTATTTGGGAGCAGTACTTC. This encodes CASSYGPPGIWEQYF.

This clone was found a few times. The chain uses TRBV28 and TRBJ1-6; D remains unclear. Per germline, CDR1 MDHEN and CDR2 SYDVKM. V lost 1 base to trimming and J lost 8 bases, with 6 bases between them. CDR3 size: 13 residues. DNA of the CDR3: TGTGCCAGCAGTTTATTTGGGGATTCACCCCTCCACTTT. Protein sequence: CASSLFGDSPLHF.

The gene calls are TRBV10-3 and TRBJ2-7; possible D gene TRBD1, 6 bases. Germline CDR1 is ENHRY and CDR2 is SYGVKD. The CDR3 contains 16 residues. Trimming cost V 10 bases and J 7 bases, with 29 bases left between them. The CDR3 sequence is CATVDRGQGTLGEQYF. The CDR3 DNA sequence: TGTGCCACGGTGGATAGGGGACAAGGGACCCTCGGGGAGCAGTACTTC.

J is TRBJ1-2 and V is TRBV19; D might be TRBD1 (5 bases). This CDR3 is built from 13 residues. Trimming cost V 8 bases and J 3 bases, with 13 bases left between them. Germline V lookup: CDR1 LNHDA, CDR2 SQIVND (reference sequence). DNA of the CDR3: TGTGCCAGTCTCTCATGGGACGACTATGGCTACACCTTC. This translates into CASLSWDDYGYTF.

V is TRBV28 and J is TRBJ2-7; the match to TRBD2 covers 8 bases. The ends lost 7 bases at V and 6 bases at J; junction bases unmatched: 11. Germline-derived CDR1 and CDR2 are MDHEN and SYDVKM. This CDR3 has 14 residues. The CDR3 loop reads CASTLGGLAGEQYF. Written as DNA, the CDR3 is TGTGCCAGCACCTTAGGAGGACTAGCCGGCGAGCAGTACTTC. The variable domain in full, with the rest retrieved from reference TRBV28 and TRBJ2-7, is DVKVTQSSRYLVKRTGEKVFLECVQDMDHENMFWYRQDPGLGLRLIYFSYDVKMKEKGDIPEGYSVSREKKERFSLILESASTNQTSMYLCASTLGGLAGEQYFGPGTRLTVT.

The chain recombines TRBV14 with TRBJ2-1, with unresolved D. This CDR3 has 17 residues. Trimming left V 0 bases short and J 0 bases short, with 12 bases between. Germline CDR1 reads SGHDN; CDR2 reads FVKESK. The CDR3 here is CASSQDRAISSYNEQFF. The CDR3 coding sequence is TGTGCCAGCAGCCAAGATCGGGCGATAAGCTCCTACAATGAGCAGTTCTTC.

The chain carries TRBV28 and TRBJ2-5; possibly TRBD2 for D (6 bases). TRBJ2-7 explains the end of the DNA better; the J call may be wrong. Germline assignment: CDR1 MDHEN and CDR2 SYDVKM. The CDR3 is made up of 13 amino acids. This CDR3 is CASSQDYNYEQYF. The CDR3 DNA reads as TGTGCCAGCAGCCAGGACTACAACTACGAGCAGTACTTC.